Below, 14 T cell receptor beta chains from the same sample are listed, as sequenced in a study of T cell responses to AZD1222 COVID-19 vaccine. Only in-frame clones appear in the TCRdb table, and some are missing; sequencing was by immunoSEQ multiplex PCR. The sample contains about 130,000 clones, roughly 80% of which appear only once. The material sequenced was peripheral blood, taken on day 0 of AZD1222 vaccination. The source is an adult in good health.

This rearrangement joins TRBV6-1 to TRBJ2-2, with D possibly being TRBD2 (7 bases). V was pared by 1 base and J by 6 bases, with 15 bases between. The CDR3 extends over 16 amino acids. Germline-derived CDR1 and CDR2 are MNHNS and SASEGT. This chain's CDR3 is CASSEEGGGGAGELFF. As DNA, the CDR3 is TGTGCCAGCAGTGAAGAAGGAGGGGGGGGCGCCGGGGAGCTGTTTTTT.

The chain recombines TRBV28 with TRBJ1-1; D unresolved. Germline V gene lookup returns CDR1 MDHEN and CDR2 SYDVKM. V was trimmed by 7 bases and J by 3 bases, leaving 9 bases between them. The CDR3 runs 12 residues. CDR3 DNA: TGTGCCAGCACCCCTACGGACACTGAAGCTTTCTTT. Its protein product is CASTPTDTEAFF.

V gene TRBV7-6 combines with J gene TRBJ2-3; D is ambiguous. CDR1 and CDR2 from the germline V gene are SGHVS and FNYEAQ. V lost 7 bases and J 0 bases, leaving 14 bases between the germline ends. This CDR3 contains 15 residues. The CDR3 loop is CASKQSVTSTDTQYF. For the CDR3, the DNA is TGTGCCAGCAAACAGTCCGTAACTAGCACAGATACGCAGTATTTT. The full variable domain, its missing parts supplied by reference TRBV7-6 and TRBJ2-3, is GAGVSQSPRYKVTKRGQDVALRCDPISGHVSLYWYRQALGQGPEFLTYFNYEAQQDKSGLPNDRFSAERPEGSISTLTIQRTEQRDSAMYRCASKQSVTSTDTQYFGPGTRLTVL.

This chain links TRBV27 with TRBJ2-3; D gene ambiguous. Germline CDR1 reads MNHEY; CDR2 reads SMNVEV (reference sequence). V dropped 6 bases and J dropped 0 bases, with 10 bases sitting between them. The CDR3 has 14 residues. The CDR3: CASSVYLSTDTQYF. The CDR3, as DNA: TGTGCCAGCAGCGTATACCTTAGCACAGATACGCAGTATTTT.

The chain recombines TRBV27 with TRBJ1-5; possibly TRBD1 for D (6 bases). Trimming left V 4 bases short and J 9 bases short, with 16 bases between. The CDR3 has 14 residues. Germline V gives CDR1 MNHEY, CDR2 SMNVEV (reference sequence). In nucleotides, the CDR3 is TGTGCCAGCAGTTCTGGGGACACCCTTGGGCCCCAGCATTTT. It yields the protein CASSSGDTLGPQHF.

This clone was observed once. The CDR3 coding sequence is TGTGCCAGCAGTTTATCGAGCGGACAGGGGAGTGGGGCCAACGTCCTGACTTTC. Protein product: CASSLSSGQGSGANVLTF. This chain links TRBV27 with TRBJ2-6, with TRBD1 matching 9 bases. Germline values: CDR1 MNHEY, CDR2 SMNVEV (reference sequence). Trimming cost V 0 bases and J 3 bases; bases outside gene matches: 6. This CDR3 has 18 residues.

This chain joins TRBV9 and TRBJ1-4; perhaps TRBD1 as D (5 bases). From germline, CDR1 is SGDLS and CDR2 YYNGEE. CDR3 length equals 14 residues. V was pared by 2 bases and J by 7 bases, with 12 bases between. DNA of the CDR3: TGTGCCAGCAGCGTCGGGGCAGGGAGTGAAAAACTGTTTTTT. Amino acids: CASSVGAGSEKLFF.

The rearrangement uses TRBV5-4 and TRBJ1-5, with a weak D call TRBD1 (5 bases). Germline V gene sequence: CDR1 SGHNT, CDR2 YYREEE (reference sequence). V gave up 1 base and J gave up 5 bases, with 7 bases separating them. This CDR3 has 13 amino acids. The CDR3 region is CASSLQGDQPQHF. The CDR3 coding sequence is TGTGCCAGCAGCTTGCAGGGTGATCAGCCCCAGCATTTT.

This chain uses TRBV19 with TRBJ1-1; D not certain. V lost 7 bases and J 2 bases, leaving 17 bases between the germline ends. From germline, CDR1 is LNHDA and CDR2 SQIVND (reference sequence). This CDR3 has 15 residues. The CDR3 DNA follows: TGTGCCAGTATTAGAGGGCTGGATCCAAACACTGAAGCTTTCTTT. Its translation is CASIRGLDPNTEAFF.

The gene calls are TRBV19 and TRBJ1-3, with D unresolved. Trimming removed 5 bases at V and 0 bases at J, with 14 bases between. This CDR3 is built from 16 residues. Germline CDR1 and CDR2: LNHDA and SQIVND (reference sequence). The CDR3 DNA sequence: TGTGCCAGTAGTTCCGGACGCCCCGACTCTGGAAACACCATATATTTT. It translates to CASSSGRPDSGNTIYF.

The genes are TRBV28 and TRBJ2-1; D remains ambiguous. V lost 4 bases, J lost 0 bases, and 13 bases lay in between. CDR1 is MDHEN, CDR2 SYDVKM, per germline. The CDR3 is made up of 16 amino acids. The CDR3 is CASSSSDASSYNEQFF. The CDR3 DNA reads as TGTGCCAGCAGTTCCTCGGACGCAAGCTCCTACAATGAGCAGTTCTTC.

V gene TRBV6-4 combines with J gene TRBJ2-1, with D maybe TRBD2 (5 bases). CDR1 is MRHNA, CDR2 SNTAGT, per germline. This CDR3 comprises 16 residues. V was pared by 4 bases and J by 2 bases, with 15 bases between. The CDR3 nucleotides are TGTGCCAGCAGTGTGGTCCTAGGAGGCGCCTACAATGAGCAGTTCTTC. The encoded protein is CASSVVLGGAYNEQFF.

This rearrangement joins TRBV6-5 to TRBJ1-5; D call uncertain. This CDR3 has 13 amino acids. V dropped 7 bases and J dropped 2 bases, with 9 bases sitting between them. CDR1 and CDR2 from the germline V gene are MNHEY and SVGAGI. CDR3 in DNA: TGTGCCAGCAAGGTTGGCGGCAATCAGCCCCAGCATTTT. Its translation is CASKVGGNQPQHF.

The table lists this clone with a count of one. The chain recombines TRBV10-3 with TRBJ2-6, with 10 bases aligning to TRBD1. V dropped 7 bases and J dropped 3; count of bases not matched to a gene: 12. From germline, CDR1 is ENHRY and CDR2 SYGVKD. The CDR3 is made up of 18 amino acids. The CDR3 spells CAITQPGTGVYGANVLTF. Written as DNA, the CDR3 is TGTGCCATCACCCAGCCCGGGACAGGGGTTTATGGGGCCAACGTCCTGACTTTC.